This is a list of T cell receptor beta chains from one sample in a study of T cell responses to AZD1222 COVID-19 vaccine. Assay: immunoSEQ multiplex PCR; the TCRdb copy retains only in-frame clones and omits some. This sample carries roughly 140,000 clones, around nine tenths of them seen once, and the ten largest clones take about 4.4%. The sample here was peripheral blood, taken on day 0 of AZD1222 vaccination. These TCRs come from an adult in good health. Each CDR3 is given with its conserved first and last residue. D genes are given only for firm matches. Some rows have no size entry. The others give once, few or many, or a class for an expanded clone.

CDR3 protein: CASSLVSNDYNEQFF; CDR3 DNA: TGTGCCAGCAGCTTAGTTTCCAACGACTACAATGAGCAGTTCTTC; J gene: TRBJ2-1; V gene: TRBV11-2; clone size: .; D gene: .
CDR3 protein: CASSRGGGTEAFF; CDR3 DNA: TGTGCCAGCAGCCGGGGCGGGGGCACTGAAGCTTTCTTT; J gene: TRBJ1-1; V gene: TRBV3-1/TRBV3-2; clone size: few; D gene: .
CDR3 protein: CASSGPGPLGSPLHF; CDR3 DNA: TGTGCCAGCAGTGGACCGGGCCCGTTAGGGTCACCCCTCCACTTT; J gene: TRBJ1-6; V gene: TRBV2; clone size: .; D gene: .
CDR3 protein: CASSLEGQRSQPQHF; CDR3 DNA: TGCGCCAGCAGCTTGGAGGGACAGCGTAGTCAGCCCCAGCATTTT; J gene: TRBJ1-5; V gene: TRBV5-1; clone size: few; D gene: TRBD1
CDR3 protein: CASSFVVISGANVLTF; CDR3 DNA: TGTGCCAGCAGCTTCGTAGTGATCTCTGGGGCCAACGTCCTGACTTTC; J gene: TRBJ2-6; V gene: TRBV11-3; clone size: .; D gene: .
CDR3 protein: CATLRGQGGRNTIYF; CDR3 DNA: TGTGCCACCCTAAGGGGTCAGGGAGGAAGAAACACCATATATTTT; J gene: TRBJ1-3; V gene: TRBV6-5; clone size: .; D gene: .
CDR3 protein: CSVAARTGGRNTGELFF; CDR3 DNA: TGCAGCGTGGCCGCGAGGACAGGGGGCCGGAACACCGGGGAGCTGTTTTTT; J gene: TRBJ2-2; V gene: TRBV29-1; clone size: .; D gene: TRBD1
CDR3 protein: CASTPGQSYNEQFF; CDR3 DNA: TGCGCCAGCACCCCCGGACAGTCCTACAATGAGCAGTTCTTC; J gene: TRBJ2-1; V gene: TRBV5-1; clone size: .; D gene: .
CDR3 protein: CASSIELNEKLFF; CDR3 DNA: TGCGCCAGCAGCATCGAACTAAATGAAAAACTGTTTTTT; J gene: TRBJ1-4; V gene: TRBV5-1; clone size: .; D gene: .
CDR3 protein: CAWSTTSYSNQPQHF; CDR3 DNA: TGTGCCTGGAGTACCACCAGCTATAGCAATCAGCCCCAGCATTTT; J gene: TRBJ1-5; V gene: TRBV30; clone size: .; D gene: .
CDR3 protein: CASSSVAGIYNEQFF; CDR3 DNA: TGCGCCAGCAGCTCCGTGGCGGGAATCTACAATGAGCAGTTCTTC; J gene: TRBJ2-1; V gene: TRBV5-1; clone size: .; D gene: .
CDR3 protein: CASSLDGVLDEQYF; CDR3 DNA: TGTGCCAGCAGCTTAGATGGGGTCCTGGACGAGCAGTACTTC; J gene: TRBJ2-7; V gene: TRBV7-2; clone size: .; D gene: .
CDR3 protein: CASSRWGRDFRGNYGYTF; CDR3 DNA: TGTGCCAGCAGTCGCTGGGGTAGAGACTTTCGGGGTAACTATGGCTACACCTTC; J gene: TRBJ1-2; V gene: TRBV27; clone size: .; D gene: .
CDR3 protein: CASSLGSNTEAFF; CDR3 DNA: TGTGCCAGCAGTCTAGGATCGAACACTGAAGCTTTCTTT; J gene: TRBJ1-1; V gene: TRBV11-3; clone size: .; D gene: .
CDR3 protein: CASSVDGAGPQETQYF; CDR3 DNA: TGTGCCAGCAGCGTAGACGGGGCAGGGCCACAAGAGACCCAGTACTTC; J gene: TRBJ2-5; V gene: TRBV9; clone size: .; D gene: .
CDR3 protein: CASSPEQTGNTIYF; CDR3 DNA: TGTGCCAGCTCACCCGAGCAGACTGGAAACACCATATATTTT; J gene: TRBJ1-3; V gene: TRBV18; clone size: few; D gene: .
CDR3 protein: CASSFSQASSLSLPNYGYTF; CDR3 DNA: TGTGCTAGCAGCTTTTCGCAGGCATCTAGTCTTAGCCTCCCTAACTATGGCTACACCTTC; J gene: TRBJ1-2; V gene: TRBV7-7; clone size: .; D gene: .
CDR3 protein: CASSLGGLNTGELFF; CDR3 DNA: TGTGCCAGCAGCTTGGGGGGTTTGAACACCGGGGAGCTGTTTTTT; J gene: TRBJ2-2; V gene: TRBV11-1; clone size: .; D gene: .
CDR3 protein: CASSLLAGTNQPQHF; CDR3 DNA: TGTGCCAGTAGTCTTCTAGCCGGGACTAATCAGCCCCAGCATTTT; J gene: TRBJ1-5; V gene: TRBV19; clone size: .; D gene: .
CDR3 protein: CASTRDRGIQPQHF; CDR3 DNA: TGTGCCAGTACCCGGGACAGGGGGATTCAGCCCCAGCATTTT; J gene: TRBJ1-5; V gene: TRBV19; clone size: once; D gene: TRBD1
CDR3 protein: CAWRGTRERELFF; CDR3 DNA: TGTGCCTGGAGAGGGACCCGCGAGCGGGAGCTGTTTTTT; J gene: TRBJ2-2; V gene: TRBV30; clone size: .; D gene: .
CDR3 protein: CASSGTGRLYGYTF; CDR3 DNA: TGTGCCAGCAGTGGGACAGGTCGATTATATGGCTACACCTTC; J gene: TRBJ1-2; V gene: TRBV6-2/TRBV6-3; clone size: .; D gene: TRBD1
CDR3 protein: CASSLSPGTEAFF; CDR3 DNA: TGTGCCAGCAGCTTGAGCCCAGGGACTGAAGCTTTCTTT; J gene: TRBJ1-1; V gene: TRBV5-4; clone size: .; D gene: .
CDR3 protein: CASNNQMNTEAFF; CDR3 DNA: TGTGCCAGCAACAACCAGATGAACACTGAAGCTTTCTTT; J gene: TRBJ1-1; V gene: TRBV12-3/TRBV12-4; clone size: .; D gene: .
CDR3 protein: CASSLSGTSYGYTF; CDR3 DNA: TGTGCCAGCAGCTTGTCCGGGACCTCCTATGGCTACACCTTC; J gene: TRBJ1-2; V gene: TRBV7-9; clone size: .; D gene: .
CDR3 protein: CASSWRAGGDYGYTF; CDR3 DNA: TGCGCCAGCAGCTGGCGGGCCGGAGGTGACTATGGCTACACCTTC; J gene: TRBJ1-2; V gene: TRBV5-1; clone size: once; D gene: .
CDR3 protein: CASNRERRGPLGELFF; CDR3 DNA: TGTGCCAGCAACCGGGAGCGGAGGGGACCACTGGGGGAGCTGTTTTTT; J gene: TRBJ2-2; V gene: TRBV5-5; clone size: once; D gene: .
CDR3 protein: CAWSPGQGYGYTF; CDR3 DNA: TGTGCCTGGAGTCCCGGACAGGGCTATGGCTACACCTTC; J gene: TRBJ1-2; V gene: TRBV30; clone size: once; D gene: TRBD1
CDR3 protein: CASSSLTSGRETQYF; CDR3 DNA: TGTGCCAGCAGTTCCTTGACTAGCGGGAGAGAGACCCAGTACTTC; J gene: TRBJ2-5; V gene: TRBV27; clone size: .; D gene: TRBD2